This T cell receptor (beta chain) was captured in a study of naive and memory T cell subsets. Points from the study as a whole: Especially in CD8 cells, naive repertoires contained a few larger clonotypes, possibly CD45RA-re-expressing memory cells. Diversity fell and Gini index rose from naive through CM, EM, EMRA.

A word on this clonotype: Antigen specificity is unknown.

This CDR3 contains 14 residues. The germline V gene encodes CDR1 LGHNT and CDR2 FRNRAP. V was trimmed by 7 bases and J by 1 base, leaving 13 bases between them. An equimolar mix of two oligonucleotides served as the beta constant-region primer for TRBC1 and TRBC2. Nested alpha and beta constant-region primers with the SP2 primer drove four PCR rounds on ligated cDNA. Each CDR3 protein gets one entry after TCRdb re-called the UMI-ligation and nested PCR reads with MiXCR. The data contain about 150,000 distinct CDR3 sequences, 22% of them singletons. The chain carries TRBV12-5 and TRBJ2-5, with D possibly TRBD2 on 6 matching bases. This receptor was taken from a human donor in good health. Sequencing used naive CD4+ T cells from blood. For the CDR3, the DNA is TGTGCTAGTGCCCCTCGGGAGCCCCAAGAGACCCAGTACTTC. Translated, it gives CASAPREPQETQYF.